The clone carrying this TCR beta chain was seen a handful of times. The sample is drawn from a study of Ad26.COV2.S vaccination and SARS-CoV-2 variants. Study-level background: By the intramuscular route, Ad26.COV2.S was given once, or twice 56 days apart.

The CDR3 is made up of 15 amino acids. Losses at the gene ends were 11 bases for V and 4 bases for J; bases not matched to a gene: 15. The germline V gene encodes CDR1 SEHNR and CDR2 FQNEAQ (reference sequence). Treatment given: roughly 19 received Ad26.COV2.S at low or high dose, single or two shots; about 5 received placebo; per-sample allocation not given. Samples were taken on day 63 after the first vaccine or placebo injection. Wuhan-strain SARS-CoV-2 spike was expressed by the Ad26 vector that made up the vaccine. The data were produced by immunoSEQ multiplex PCR, yet TCRdb's version contains in-frame clones alone and is incomplete. The sample has around 300,000 clones, about 89% seen once.

The sequenced sample was peripheral blood, obtained in a trial of Ad26.COV2.S vaccine versus placebo. This rearrangement joins TRBV7-9 to TRBJ2-7; 9 bases match TRBD2. The sequence came from a person between 18 and 65 years old who received the Ad26.COV2.S COVID-19 vaccine or a placebo. CDR3 residues: CASSYSREGHYEQYF. In DNA form, the CDR3 reads TGTGCCTCGAGCTACTCGCGGGAGGGCCATTACGAGCAGTACTTC.